The clone carrying this T cell receptor beta chain occurred a few times. Its specificity is not known. This sample is part of a study of identical twins. Study conclusions and caveats: It was possible that invariant MAIT and iNKT cells partly confounded the zero-insertion analyses.

MiXCR, run by TCRdb on the 5' RACE reads, gives a single entry per CDR3 protein. Among around 250,000 distinct CDR3 sequences listed, approximately 8.3% were seen once. V lost 6 bases to trimming and J lost 0 bases, with 13 bases between them. The germline gives CDR1 MNHNS, CDR2 SASEGT. The CDR3 spans 15 residues. These data were also filed under a second study, of yellow fever vaccine responses in identical twins. That paper adds: Convergence reportedly seemed to mark part of the twins' vaccine T cell response, with personalization marking the rest.

The sequenced sample was CD8+ T cells sorted from blood. This receptor was taken from a young woman in good health. V is TRBV6-1 and J is TRBJ2-3; maybe TRBD1 (5 bases). The CDR3 DNA follows: TGTGCCAGCAGCCGCGACAGCCCTAGCACAGATACGCAGTATTTT. The encoded protein is CASSRDSPSTDTQYF.